These 20 T cell receptor beta chains came from one sample sequenced in a study of T-cell memory formation after mild COVID-19 (dated by TCRdb to about 2021). The library came from 5' RACE. The sequencing machine was an Illumina NovaSeq 6000. In-frame beta chains were kept once TCRdb had trimmed the public reads at Q25 with fastp and called clones with MiXCR. A single entry per CDR3 protein holds the most common genes and DNA from its merged rows. The sample table records 250,000 to 350,000 distinct CDR3 sequences; roughly an eighth of these occur just once. Jointly, the top ten make up roughly a fifth of the sample. The material sequenced was PBMCs or a T cell subset sorted from them (not recorded which). These receptors were obtained from a man younger than 35 who had mild COVID-19 (a few samples of this study predate the infection). The sample titles of this study are shuffled in the database, so cell type and time point are left out; the donor was told from shared clones.

This clonotype was found many times. V usage is TRBV6-1 and J usage is TRBJ1-5; 7 nucleotides agree with TRBD1. Unmatched junction bases numbered 8, after V lost 6 bases and J lost 6 bases. CDR3 size: 14 residues. The germline CDR1 and CDR2 sequences are MNHNS and SASEGT. In nucleotides, the CDR3 is TGTGCCAGCAGCGCAGACAGGGTGGGTCAGCCCCAGCATTTT. Protein: CASSADRVGQPQHF.

This clonotype showed up just a few times. One base away lies a much larger clone, so this may be a sequencing read error. The chain links TRBV7-9 to TRBJ2-3; D call uncertain. The CDR3 length is 12 residues. CDR1 and CDR2 from the germline V gene are SEHNR and FQNEAQ (reference sequence). Trimming shortened V by 3 bases and J by 6 bases, and 7 bases separated the two germline ends. DNA of the CDR3: TGTGCCAGCAGCTTCGTAGGGGATACGCAGTATTTT. Its protein product is CASSFVGDTQYF. The full variable domain, its missing parts supplied by reference TRBV7-9 and TRBJ2-3, is DTGVSQNPRHKITKRGQNVTFRCDPISEHNRLYWYRQTLGQGPEFLTYFQNEAQLEKSRLLSDRFSAERPKGSFSTLEIQRTEQGDSAMYLCASSFVGDTQYFGPGTRLTVL.

This clonotype has a handful of counts. V usage is TRBV7-9 and J usage is TRBJ1-2; D might be TRBD1 (5 bases). V was pared by 5 bases and J by 6 bases, with 22 bases between. CDR3 length: 16 residues. Germline-derived CDR1 and CDR2 are SEHNR and FQNEAQ (reference sequence). The CDR3 DNA reads TGTGCCAGCAGCCACTGGGACCGTCGAGATCGACATGGCTACACCTTC. Protein sequence: CASSHWDRRDRHGYTF.

This clonotype came up a few times. This chain connects TRBV7-8 to TRBJ1-5; D perhaps matches TRBD1 (5 bases). Germline V gene data show CDR1 as SGHVS and CDR2 as FQNEAQ. The CDR3 spans 16 residues. With 5 bases removed from V and 6 bases from J, the gap between germline ends came to 20 bases. The CDR3 reads CASSPNFGTASQPQHF. The CDR3 nucleotides read TGTGCCAGCAGCCCTAATTTCGGGACGGCCAGTCAGCCCCAGCATTTT.

In its sample, this clonotype was seen many times. The CDR3 loop is CASSSDRGVTDTQYF. Written as DNA, the CDR3 is TGTGCCAGCAGCTCGGACAGGGGGGTCACAGATACGCAGTATTTT. The genes are TRBV7-2 and TRBJ2-3; 10 bases agree with TRBD1. The CDR3 runs 15 residues. The V and J ends lost 4 bases and 2 bases, in that order; junction bases with no gene match: 3. Germline lookup yields CDR1 SGHTA and CDR2 FQGNSA.

This clonotype came up many times. The J gene is TRBJ2-1, the V gene TRBV28; TRBD2 matches 8 bases. CDR1 MDHEN and CDR2 SYDVKM come from the germline V gene. V was clipped by 3 bases and J by 4 bases; unmatched bases: 2. This CDR3 has 14 residues. CDR3 sequence: CASSFGGVYNEQFF. DNA of the CDR3: TGTGCCAGCAGTTTCGGGGGGGTGTACAATGAGCAGTTCTTC.

The rearrangement joins TRBV29-1 to TRBJ2-2; TRBD2 might be the D (7 bases). V lost 7 bases and J lost 4, with 13 bases in between. CDR1 is SQVTM, CDR2 ANQGSEA, per germline. This CDR3 comprises 13 residues. The CDR3 loop reads CSARGGLTGELFF. The CDR3 DNA reads as TGCAGCGCTAGGGGGGGCCTCACCGGGGAGCTGTTTTTT.

The gene calls are TRBV4-1 and TRBJ1-5; D is possibly TRBD1 (5 bases). The germline V gene encodes CDR1 MGHRA and CDR2 YSYEKL. The CDR3 contains 17 residues. Trimming shortened V by 3 bases and J by 0 bases, and 15 bases separated the two germline ends. The CDR3 spells CASSQSGAQISNQPQHF. As DNA, the CDR3 is TGCGCCAGCAGCCAGTCCGGGGCACAGATTAGCAATCAGCCCCAGCATTTT.

The chain carries TRBV10-3 and TRBJ2-2, with a weak D call TRBD1 (5 bases). This CDR3 has 14 residues. V was clipped by 6 bases and J by 6 bases, with 14 bases between them. The germline V gene encodes CDR1 ENHRY and CDR2 SYGVKD. The CDR3 sequence: CAISPRQGPGELFF. The CDR3 bases are TGTGCCATCAGCCCTCGTCAGGGTCCCGGGGAGCTGTTTTTT.

The V and J genes are TRBV4-1 and TRBJ2-5; no reliable D call. Germline V gives CDR1 MGHRA, CDR2 YSYEKL. The CDR3 has 14 residues. With 2 bases removed from V and 1 base from J, the gap between germline ends came to 8 bases. This CDR3 reads CASSQFRSQETQYF. DNA for the CDR3: TGCGCCAGCAGCCAATTCAGAAGCCAAGAGACCCAGTACTTC.

There are many counts of this clonotype. The rearrangement joins TRBV5-1 to TRBJ2-2; TRBD1 aligns across 8 bases. Germline V gives CDR1 SGHRS, CDR2 YFSETQ. This CDR3 contains 15 residues. The V gene end was trimmed by 5 bases and the J gene end by 4 bases; junction bases not matched to a gene: 7. The CDR3 loop is CASSYVDRGTGELFF. The CDR3 DNA follows: TGCGCCAGCAGTTACGTTGACAGGGGCACCGGGGAGCTGTTTTTT. Combining the CDR3 with reference TRBV5-1 and TRBJ2-2 gives the whole variable domain KAGVTQTPRYLIKTRGQQVTLSCSPISGHRSVSWYQQTPGQGLQFLFEYFSETQRNKGNFPGRFSGRQFSNSRSEMNVSTLELGDSALYLCASSYVDRGTGELFFGEGSRLTVL.

This clonotype was picked up a small number of times. The chain employs TRBV5-1 and TRBJ1-2, with 8 bases that match TRBD1. Trimming took 9 bases from V and 6 from J; bases not matched to a gene: 10. The CDR3 runs to 13 residues. Germline values: CDR1 SGHRS, CDR2 YFSETQ. This CDR3 reads CATTTGVKDGYTF. For the CDR3, the DNA is TGCGCCACTACGACAGGGGTCAAGGATGGCTACACCTTC.

The table lists this clonotype with a few counts. The DNA for the CDR3 is TGCGCCAGCAGCCAAGAGGTTGGAGGGGGCGAGGTGTGGTCCCGGAATGAGCAGTTCTTC. As protein: CASSQEVGGGEVWSRNEQFF. This chain links TRBV4-3 with TRBJ2-1; D might be TRBD1 (7 bases). The V gene's germline CDR1 is LGHNA and CDR2 YSLEER. Trimming took off 0 bases at V and 7 bases at J, with 28 bases between the two ends. The CDR3 spans 20 residues.

This clonotype was found a few times. The genes are TRBV15 and TRBJ1-2; D might be TRBD1 (6 bases). CDR1 is LNHNV and CDR2 is YYDKDF in the germline V gene (reference sequence). The CDR3 sequence is 15 residues long. V was cut by 1 base and J by 4 bases, with 13 bases left in between. The CDR3 reads CATSRVRGAAYGYTF. As DNA, the CDR3 is TGTGCCACCAGCAGAGTGCGGGGGGCGGCCTATGGCTACACCTTC.

This clonotype has more than one count but fewer than ten. The rearrangement uses TRBV25-1 and TRBJ1-1, with 11 bases fitting TRBD1. The CDR3 spans 13 residues. Trimming cost V 8 bases and J 5 bases; bases outside gene matches: 4. Germline values: CDR1 MGHDK, CDR2 SYGVNS. The chain's CDR3 is CASGQGAWTEAFF. The CDR3 region has the DNA TGTGCCAGCGGACAGGGGGCTTGGACTGAAGCTTTCTTT.

This clonotype occurred a few times. The chain joins TRBV7-9 to TRBJ1-2; D is unresolved. Germline CDR1 reads SEHNR; CDR2 reads FQNEAQ (reference sequence). With 3 bases removed from V and 4 bases from J, the gap between germline ends came to 18 bases. The CDR3 is made up of 16 amino acids. CDR3 region: CASSLGLLEDLYGYTF. CDR3 nucleotides: TGTGCCAGCAGCTTGGGTCTTTTGGAAGACCTCTATGGCTACACCTTC.

There are a few counts of this clonotype. The chain carries TRBV5-1 and TRBJ2-1; D may be TRBD1 (5 bases). V lost 1 base and J lost 3, with 8 bases in between. Germline V CDR1 and CDR2: SGHRS, YFSETQ. There are 14 residues in the CDR3. The CDR3 sequence: CASSLQGIYNEQFF. CDR3 nucleotides: TGCGCCAGCAGCTTGCAGGGAATCTACAATGAGCAGTTCTTC.

CDR3 protein: CATSARTGSMNTEAFF. CDR3 nucleotides: TGTGCCACCAGCGCTAGGACAGGGAGCATGAACACTGAAGCTTTCTTT. The gene calls are TRBV15 and TRBJ1-1, with TRBD1 matching 8 bases. Germline V gene sequence: CDR1 LNHNV, CDR2 YYDKDF (reference sequence). J lost 0 bases, V lost 5 bases, and 8 bases had no gene match. This CDR3 spans 16 amino acids.

This clonotype was counted a few times. The rearrangement links TRBV11-2 to TRBJ2-3; TRBD2 might be the D (6 bases). Germline assignment: CDR1 SGHAT and CDR2 FQNNGV. Trimming cost V 5 bases and J 6 bases, with 15 bases left between them. The CDR3 is made up of 14 amino acids. The CDR3 sequence: CASSPTGTVDTQYF. The CDR3, as DNA: TGTGCCAGCAGCCCCACGGGGACTGTGGATACGCAGTATTTT.

This clonotype occurred a few times. The chain combines TRBV3-1 with TRBJ2-5, with TRBD2 identical over 14 bases. CDR1 and CDR2 from the germline V gene are LGHDT and YNNKEL (reference sequence). The CDR3 contains 16 residues. The V gene end was trimmed by 4 bases and the J gene end by 3 bases; junction bases not matched to a gene: 4. CDR3 loop: CASSPATSGGEETQYF. The CDR3 DNA reads as TGTGCCAGCAGCCCCGCGACTAGCGGGGGGGAAGAGACCCAGTACTTC.